Presented here are 21 T cell receptor beta chains from one specimen sequenced in a study of early T cells in non-severe SARS-CoV-2 infection. TCRdb re-analysed the 5' RACE reads in MiXCR, keeping a single row per CDR3 protein. The repertoire holds some 44,000 distinct CDR3 sequences, with roughly 6.2% as singletons. Sequencing used whole blood, obtained at baseline. The source of these receptors is an adult who was a healthcare worker with PCR-confirmed SARS-CoV-2 infection or an uninfected control (not recorded which).

Many counts were recorded for this clonotype. The chain joins TRBV9 to TRBJ1-1; no firm D call. Trimming stripped 2 bases from V and 2 bases from J, with 10 bases between. CDR1 and CDR2 from the germline V gene are SGDLS and YYNGEE. The CDR3 spans 14 residues. The CDR3 protein is CASSVRVANTEAFF. DNA of the CDR3: TGTGCCAGCAGCGTCCGGGTCGCAAACACTGAAGCTTTCTTT.

V and J are TRBV28 and TRBJ2-7; perhaps TRBD1 as D (6 bases). This CDR3 is built from 14 residues. Between the trimmed V and J ends, which lost 5 bases and 4 bases, there was a span of 15 bases. CDR1 and CDR2 (germline): MDHEN, SYDVKM. The DNA for the CDR3 is TGTGCCAGCAGTCCGACGGGACAACGTTACGAGCAGTACTTC. This translates into CASSPTGQRYEQYF.

Turning to this clonotype: This sequence may be a read error, since a much larger clone differs from it by one base. The chain combines TRBV4-1 with TRBJ1-1; TRBD1 is a possible D gene (6 bases). Germline CDR1 MGHRA, CDR2 YSYEKL. The CDR3 has 13 amino acids. The V end lost 5 bases, the J end lost 4 bases, and 11 bases lay between the germline ends. CDR3 protein: CASSGGQSTEAFF. CDR3 nucleotides: TGCGCCAGCAGCGGAGGACAGAGCACTGAAGCTTTCTTT.

The chain recombines TRBV5-1 with TRBJ1-6; D not resolved. The CDR3 spans 14 residues. With 2 bases removed from V and 5 bases from J, the gap between germline ends came to 8 bases. Germline V gene lookup returns CDR1 SGHRS and CDR2 YFSETQ. CDR3 sequence reads: CASSFPDNNSPLHF. The CDR3 DNA sequence: TGCGCCAGCAGCTTCCCGGATAATAATTCACCCCTCCACTTT. The full variable domain, with the rest looked up from reference TRBV5-1 and TRBJ1-6, is KAGVTQTPRYLIKTRGQQVTLSCSPISGHRSVSWYQQTPGQGLQFLFEYFSETQRNKGNFPGRFSGRQFSNSRSEMNVSTLELGDSALYLCASSFPDNNSPLHFGNGTRLTVT.

This clonotype was seen repeatedly, ten times or more. V is TRBV4-2 and J is TRBJ2-1, with D perhaps assigned TRBD1 or TRBD2 (5 bases each). The germline gives CDR1 LGHNA, CDR2 YNFKEQ. V was trimmed by 5 bases and J by 0 bases, leaving 20 bases between them. The CDR3 runs to 18 residues. For the CDR3, the DNA is TGTGCCAGCAGCATGGTTTCAGGGACCCAATTCTCCTACAATGAGCAGTTCTTC. Protein: CASSMVSGTQFSYNEQFF.

This clonotype was observed many times. The CDR3 loop reads CSARDQQGIGETQYF. The CDR3 DNA follows: TGCAGTGCTAGAGATCAACAGGGGATAGGGGAGACCCAGTACTTC. The chain joins TRBV20-1 to TRBJ2-5; TRBD1 matches 7 bases. After removal of 0 bases from V and 5 bases from J, the junction contained 9 bases not matched to a gene. Germline assignment: CDR1 DFQATT and CDR2 SNEGSKA (reference sequence). CDR3 size: 15 residues.

This clonotype occurred many times. This chain uses TRBV11-2 with TRBJ2-1; D is ambiguous. The CDR3 has 13 residues. Trimming took 5 bases from V and 4 from J, leaving 9 bases between them. The germline CDR1 and CDR2 sequences are SGHAT and FQNNGV. CDR3 sequence reads: CASSPRPYNEQFF. DNA for the CDR3: TGTGCCAGCAGCCCCCGACCGTACAATGAGCAGTTCTTC.

This clonotype was seen ten or more times. The V gene is TRBV19, the J gene TRBJ2-7; 7 nucleotides align to TRBD2. This CDR3 is 16 amino acids long. Germline loops: CDR1 LNHDA, CDR2 SQIVND (reference sequence). Unmatched junction bases numbered 10, after V lost 2 bases and J lost 3 bases. The CDR3 is CASSISLGPGGYEQYF. CDR3 in DNA: TGTGCCAGTAGTATATCGTTGGGGCCGGGGGGCTACGAGCAGTACTTC.

At least ten counts were recorded for this clonotype. The chain carries TRBV19 and TRBJ2-7, with D possibly being TRBD1 or TRBD2 (5 bases each). Deletions cut 6 bases from V and 3 bases from J, with 12 bases between. Looked up from germline, CDR1 is LNHDA and CDR2 is SQIVND (reference sequence). The CDR3 has 13 residues. CDR3 in DNA: TGTGCCAGTAGACCGGGACCCATCTACGAGCAGTACTTC. It specifies CASRPGPIYEQYF.

This clonotype was counted many times. The V gene is TRBV12-3 or TRBV12-4, the J gene TRBJ1-5; TRBD1 matches at 7 bases. J gave up 5 bases and V 5 bases, and 9 bases lay outside the gene matches. The CDR3 extends over 15 amino acids. CDR3 in DNA: TGTGCCAGCAGTCCCTGGGACAGAAAGGATCAGCCCCAGCATTTT. Its protein product is CASSPWDRKDQPQHF.

This clonotype occurred many times. The V call is TRBV28, the J call TRBJ2-1, with 12 bases lining up with TRBD2. CDR3 length: 18 amino acids. Per the germline V gene, CDR1 is MDHEN and CDR2 is SYDVKM. V was pared by 5 bases and J by 1 base, with 9 bases of the junction left unmatched. The DNA for the CDR3 is TGTGCCAGCAGTCCCCAAACTAGCGGGGGGCCTTCCTACAATGAGCAGTTCTTC. It codes for CASSPQTSGGPSYNEQFF.

This clonotype was counted only a few times. The V gene is TRBV9, the J gene TRBJ2-3; unclear D gene. The CDR3 contains 13 residues. Between the trimmed V and J ends, which lost 4 bases and 6 bases, there was a span of 12 bases. Germline lookup yields CDR1 SGDLS and CDR2 YYNGEE. Here the CDR3 reads CASSPQSFDTQYF. In DNA form, the CDR3 reads TGTGCCAGCAGCCCCCAGTCATTCGATACGCAGTATTTT. The full variable domain, in which reference TRBV9 and TRBJ2-3 provide the parts outside the CDR3, is DSGVTQTPKHLITATGQRVTLRCSPRSGDLSVYWYQQSLDQGLQFLIQYYNGEERAKGNILERFSAQQFPDLHSELNLSSLELGDSALYFCASSPQSFDTQYFGPGTRLTVL.

This clonotype was recorded many times. This chain connects TRBV5-1 to TRBJ2-3, with 9 bases that match TRBD2. The V gene end was trimmed by 5 bases and the J gene end by 5 bases; junction bases not matched to a gene: 12. The CDR3 contains 16 residues. Germline V gene data show CDR1 as SGHRS and CDR2 as YFSETQ. CDR3 loop: CASRKGLAGMGDTQYF. The CDR3 DNA reads TGCGCCAGCAGAAAGGGTCTAGCGGGGATGGGAGATACGCAGTATTTT.

This clonotype appeared a few times. V and J are TRBV4-2 and TRBJ1-4; no reliable D call. The V and J ends lost 3 bases and 3 bases respectively, with 2 bases between them. CDR1 is LGHNA and CDR2 is YNFKEQ in the germline V gene. The CDR3 consists of 12 residues. In DNA form, the CDR3 reads TGTGCCAGCAGCCACCCTAATGAAAAACTGTTTTTT. Encoded protein: CASSHPNEKLFF.

This clonotype was seen a few times. This sequence joins TRBV6-1 and TRBJ1-6; D uncertain. Germline CDR1 reads MNHNS; CDR2 reads SASEGT. The CDR3 has 14 residues. The V gene lost 1 base and the J gene lost 5 bases, with 6 bases spanning the gap. In DNA, the CDR3 is TGTGCCAGCAGTGAAGGGAGAGATAATTCACCCCTCCACTTT. Its protein product is CASSEGRDNSPLHF.

Ten or more counts support this clonotype. This chain connects TRBV29-1 to TRBJ2-2; the D call may be TRBD1 or TRBD2 (5 bases each). CDR1 and CDR2 (germline): SQVTM, ANQGSEA. This CDR3 is 16 amino acids long. V gave up 0 bases and J gave up 5 bases, with 16 bases separating them. This CDR3 is CSVEDIEGKLTGELFF. CDR3 sequence (DNA): TGCAGCGTTGAAGATATAGAGGGGAAGTTGACCGGGGAGCTGTTTTTT.

This clonotype was counted many times. This chain uses TRBV10-1 with TRBJ1-1, with TRBD1 matching over 7 bases. Per the germline V gene, CDR1 is WNHNN and CDR2 is SYGVQD (reference sequence). The V and J ends lost 0 bases and 2 bases, in that order; junction bases with no gene match: 6. This CDR3 contains 16 residues. The CDR3 here is CASSESKPGGNTEAFF. CDR3 nucleotide sequence: TGCGCCAGCAGTGAGTCGAAGCCAGGGGGTAACACTGAAGCTTTCTTT.

This clonotype was counted ten times or more. The chain is built from TRBV12-3 or TRBV12-4 and TRBJ2-1; TRBD2 matches at 8 bases. Trimming cost V 1 base and J 9 bases; bases outside gene matches: 8. The CDR3 extends over 15 amino acids. The CDR3 DNA follows: TGTGCCAGCAGTTTAGGGACTAGCCTTCGGACTGAGCAGTTCTTC. Translated, it gives CASSLGTSLRTEQFF.

At least ten counts were recorded for this clonotype. The chain joins TRBV7-8 to TRBJ1-5; 8 bases are shared with TRBD1. J gave up 4 bases and V 5 bases, and 10 bases lay outside the gene matches. The CDR3 runs to 16 residues. The germline V gene has CDR1 SGHVS and CDR2 FQNEAQ. The CDR3 DNA follows: TGTGCCAGCAGCATGGACAGGGTGGTGTTTAATCAGCCCCAGCATTTT. Protein: CASSMDRVVFNQPQHF.

This clonotype was counted at least ten times. This chain links TRBV18 with TRBJ1-1, with D possibly being TRBD1 (6 bases). Deletions cut 6 bases from V and 5 bases from J, with 13 bases between. Germline-derived CDR1 and CDR2 are KGHSH and LQKENI. This CDR3 has 13 amino acids. CDR3 nucleotide sequence: TGTGCCAGCTCTCTCAGGGGAAGTACTGAAGCTTTCTTT. Its translation: CASSLRGSTEAFF. The variable domain in full, with the rest retrieved from reference TRBV18 and TRBJ1-1, is NAGVMQNPRHLVRRRGQEARLRCSPMKGHSHVYWYRQLPEEGLKFMVYLQKENIIDESGMPKERFSAEFPKEGPSILRIQQVVRGDSAAYFCASSLRGSTEAFFGQGTRLTVV.

This clonotype was seen repeatedly, ten times or more. The chain is built from TRBV5-4 and TRBJ2-7; 9 nucleotides agree with TRBD2. V lost 0 bases to trimming and J lost 0 bases; unmatched junction nucleotides: 7. Germline V gives CDR1 SGHNT, CDR2 YYREEE (reference sequence). This CDR3 comprises 17 residues. The CDR3 DNA reads as TGTGCCAGCAGCTTGGTTAGCGGGGGTTCCAGCTCCTACGAGCAGTACTTC. This gives the protein CASSLVSGGSSSYEQYF.